These 30 T cell receptor beta chains originate from one sample sequenced in a study of T cell clonotyping in hematopoietic cell transplantation. Libraries were prepared by immunoSEQ multiplex PCR; TCRdb keeps only in-frame clonotypes and omits some of them. The sample lists approximately 70,000 clones, approximately 94% seen once, with 1.6% in the top ten. Sequencing was done on a sample of peripheral blood mononuclear cells. All receptors come from a man aged 50 or older in good health. Some clones in this sample may be carry-over from other donors' samples.

The chain is built from TRBV5-4 and TRBJ2-1; 7 bases map to TRBD2. Germline CDR1 is SGHNT and CDR2 is YYREEE (reference sequence). Trimming took 0 bases from V and 9 from J; bases not matched to a gene: 9. There are 15 residues in the CDR3. CDR3 region: CASSLVLAAEGEQFF. CDR3 sequence (DNA): TGTGCCAGCAGCTTGGTGCTAGCGGCCGAGGGTGAGCAGTTCTTC.

The chain links TRBV20-1 to TRBJ2-7, with D possibly TRBD1 on 7 matching bases. The CDR3 is made up of 11 amino acids. The V end lost 6 bases, the J end lost 6 bases, and 12 bases lay between the germline ends. CDR1 and CDR2 from the germline V gene are DFQATT and SNEGSKA (reference sequence). The CDR3 nucleotides are TGCAGTGCCGGGGGACAGTTCGAGCAGTACTTC. Translating gives CSAGGQFEQYF.

The chain carries TRBV28 and TRBJ1-5; TRBD1 might be the D (5 bases). Trimming took 8 bases from V and 5 from J, leaving 19 bases between them. This CDR3 is built from 15 residues. From germline, CDR1 is MDHEN and CDR2 SYDVKM. The CDR3 loop reads CASSPLRGSDQPQHF. The CDR3 DNA follows: TGTGCCAGCTCTCCCCTGCGGGGCAGCGATCAGCCCCAGCATTTT.

This clone was found once. The chain carries TRBV6-1 and TRBJ2-2; D is possibly TRBD1 (6 bases). The V gene lost 3 bases and the J gene lost 5 bases, with 13 bases spanning the gap. The CDR3 is made up of 15 amino acids. Germline lookup yields CDR1 MNHNS and CDR2 SASEGT. The chain's CDR3 is CASSEGPGDTGELFF. CDR3 bases: TGTGCCAGCAGTGAGGGACCAGGGGATACCGGGGAGCTGTTTTTT.

The chain couples TRBV11-3 to TRBJ2-2; D is unresolved. Trimming cost V 2 bases and J 8 bases, with 3 bases left between them. Germline lookup yields CDR1 SGHNT and CDR2 YENEEA. CDR3 length: 11 residues. Here the CDR3 reads CASSLTGELFF. The CDR3 region has the DNA TGTGCCAGCAGCTTAACGGGGGAGCTGTTTTTT.

V is TRBV5-6 and J is TRBJ2-7, with a possible D match to TRBD2 (5 bases). The germline V gene has CDR1 SGHDT and CDR2 YYEEEE. CDR3 length: 15 amino acids. V dropped 2 bases and J dropped 1 base, with 13 bases sitting between them. CDR3 amino acids: CASSFGLAVSYEQYF. CDR3 bases: TGTGCCAGCAGCTTTGGGCTAGCCGTATCCTACGAGCAGTACTTC.

The chain combines TRBV29-1 with TRBJ1-1, with TRBD1 matching over 10 bases. J lost 1 base, V lost 4 bases, and 6 bases had no gene match. The germline V gene encodes CDR1 SQVTM and CDR2 ANQGSEA. This CDR3 region has 15 residues. The CDR3 DNA is TGCAGCGTTGTTGGGACAGGGGACCAGAACACTGAAGCTTTCTTT. Encoded protein: CSVVGTGDQNTEAFF.

The chain is built from TRBV6-4 and TRBJ2-3, with a weak D call TRBD2 (6 bases). This CDR3 has 14 residues. Deletions cut 4 bases from V and 4 bases from J, with 12 bases between. Germline assignment: CDR1 MRHNA and CDR2 SNTAGT. The CDR3 DNA is TGTGCCAGCAGTGCAGCGGGTGCATCAGATACGCAGTATTTT. It translates to CASSAAGASDTQYF.

V and J are TRBV27 and TRBJ2-1; D may match TRBD1 or TRBD2 (5 bases each). Germline-derived CDR1 and CDR2 are MNHEY and SMNVEV (reference sequence). The V gene lost 8 bases and the J gene lost 7 bases, with 21 bases spanning the gap. CDR3 length: 15 amino acids. This CDR3 is CASGPRGAYSNEQFF. Written as DNA, the CDR3 is TGTGCCAGCGGGCCACGAGGGGCGTACTCGAATGAGCAGTTCTTC.

This chain connects TRBV29-1 to TRBJ1-1; TRBD1 aligns across 8 bases. Germline V gives CDR1 SQVTM, CDR2 ANQGSEA. There are 14 residues in the CDR3. After removal of 5 bases from V and 6 bases from J, the junction contained 11 bases not matched to a gene. CDR3 nucleotides: TGCAGCGTTCTAGAAAGGACAGGGAGACCTGAAGCTTTCTTT. It specifies CSVLERTGRPEAFF.

The chain carries TRBV11-2 and TRBJ1-2; D gene unclear. Trimming cost V 2 bases and J 8 bases, with 15 bases left between them. Germline CDR1 and CDR2: SGHAT and FQNNGV. The CDR3 runs 14 residues. CDR3: CASSLLSTSVGYTF. The CDR3 nucleotides are TGTGCCAGCAGCTTATTATCTACGTCGGTCGGCTACACCTTC.

The V gene is TRBV7-2, the J gene TRBJ2-7; D possibly corresponds to TRBD2 (6 bases). The CDR3 length is 13 residues. V shed 5 bases and J shed 2 bases, with 10 bases lying between them. Germline CDR1 reads SGHTA; CDR2 reads FQGNSA. The CDR3 loop reads CASSGGLTYEQYF. In nucleotides, the CDR3 is TGTGCCAGCAGCGGGGGACTGACCTACGAGCAGTACTTC.

The V gene is TRBV7-3, the J gene TRBJ2-6; a possible D gene is TRBD1 (5 bases). The CDR3 totals 16 residues. From germline, CDR1 is SGHTA and CDR2 FQGTGA. Trimming removed 3 bases from V and 0 bases from J, with 9 bases in between. CDR3 coding DNA: TGTGCCAGCAGCTTCCGACAGAGCTCTGGGGCCAACGTCCTGACTTTC. Its protein is CASSFRQSSGANVLTF.

This chain links TRBV9 with TRBJ2-7; 10 nucleotides agree with TRBD2. V lost 0 bases to trimming and J lost 3 bases; unmatched junction nucleotides: 3. From germline, CDR1 is SGDLS and CDR2 YYNGEE. CDR3 length: 15 amino acids. CDR3 nucleotide sequence: TGTGCCAGCAGCGTAGCTAGCGGGAGTATCTACGAGCAGTACTTC. It codes for CASSVASGSIYEQYF.

The chain employs TRBV6-6 and TRBJ1-5; D might be TRBD1 (6 bases). The CDR3 consists of 11 residues. Trimming stripped 5 bases from V and 12 bases from J, with 11 bases between. In germline, CDR1 is MNHNY, CDR2 SVGAGI (reference sequence). The CDR3 DNA follows: TGTGCCAGCAGTCTCGACAGGAACCAGCATTTT. This codes for CASSLDRNQHF.

The gene calls are TRBV6-1 and TRBJ2-7, with D unclear. Looked up from germline, CDR1 is MNHNS and CDR2 is SASEGT. V was shortened by 6 bases and J by 3 bases, with 15 bases between the two germline ends. This CDR3 comprises 14 residues. Written as DNA, the CDR3 is TGTGCCAGCAGCCAAGGGCAGCAACTCTACGAGCAGTACTTC. This gives the protein CASSQGQQLYEQYF.

The rearrangement joins TRBV10-2 to TRBJ2-3; D is ambiguous. The CDR3 has 16 residues. The V and J ends lost 0 bases and 6 bases respectively, with 16 bases between them. CDR1 is WSHSY, CDR2 SAAADI, per germline. CDR3 nucleotides: TGCGCCAGCAGTGAGTCATGGACCCCATCCCAGGATACGCAGTATTTT. Its protein product is CASSESWTPSQDTQYF.

The genes are TRBV28 and TRBJ2-7, with TRBD2 matching over 11 bases. The ends lost 7 bases at V and 1 base at J; junction bases unmatched: 6. Germline V lookup: CDR1 MDHEN, CDR2 SYDVKM. The length of the CDR3 is 15 residues. The DNA of the CDR3 is TGTGCCAGCACCCTCCTAGCGGGAGGTTCCTACGAGCAGTACTTC. Its translation: CASTLLAGGSYEQYF.

This chain links TRBV7-9 with TRBJ2-4; D unclear. The CDR3 contains 14 residues. Germline V CDR1 and CDR2: SEHNR, FQNEAQ (reference sequence). The V end lost 2 bases, the J end lost 8 bases, and 13 bases lay between the germline ends. CDR3 amino acids: CASSLNSLKDIQYF. The CDR3 nucleotides read TGTGCCAGCAGCTTAAACTCCCTTAAGGACATTCAGTACTTC.

The V and J genes are TRBV6-5 and TRBJ2-3, with 9 bases that match TRBD2. The V gene's germline CDR1 is MNHEY and CDR2 SVGAGI. CDR3 length equals 16 residues. V dropped 4 bases and J dropped 0; count of bases not matched to a gene: 5. The CDR3 DNA follows: TGTGCCAGCAGTTGGACTAGCGCCTTAAGCACAGATACGCAGTATTTT. Amino acid sequence: CASSWTSALSTDTQYF.

V and J are TRBV10-2 and TRBJ2-3, with TRBD2 identical over 10 bases. The CDR3 is made up of 18 amino acids. The V gene's germline CDR1 is WSHSY and CDR2 SAAADI. The V and J ends lost 1 base and 4 bases, in that order; junction bases with no gene match: 11. The CDR3 here is CASSEFGGGTSDPDTQYF. CDR3 nucleotides: TGCGCCAGCAGTGAGTTTGGGGGAGGGACTAGCGACCCAGATACGCAGTATTTT.

V gene TRBV19 combines with J gene TRBJ1-2; no reliable D call. The V end lost 3 bases, the J end lost 8 bases, and 16 bases lay between the germline ends. This CDR3 has 14 residues. Germline V gene sequence: CDR1 LNHDA, CDR2 SQIVND (reference sequence). Here the CDR3 reads CASSIGDELWGYTF. The CDR3 DNA reads as TGTGCCAGTAGTATCGGAGATGAACTATGGGGCTACACCTTC. The entire variable domain, with the rest obtained from reference TRBV19 and TRBJ1-2, is as follows: DGGITQSPKYLFRKEGQNVTLSCEQNLNHDAMYWYRQDPGQGLRLIYYSQIVNDFQKGDIAEGYSVSREKKESFPLTVTSAQKNPTAFYLCASSIGDELWGYTFGSGTRLTVV.

The chain has TRBV28 and TRBJ2-7, with TRBD2 identical over 12 bases. The CDR3 spans 16 residues. With 3 bases clipped from V and 1 base from J, the junction kept 4 bases outside the gene matches. Germline V gene data show CDR1 as MDHEN and CDR2 as SYDVKM. The CDR3 DNA sequence: TGTGCCAGCAGTTTGTCGGGGACTAGCGGGTCCTACGAGCAGTACTTC. Translated, it gives CASSLSGTSGSYEQYF.

This clone has more than one count but fewer than ten. The chain couples TRBV5-4 to TRBJ2-6; 9 nucleotides agree with TRBD1. V trimming: 3 bases; J trimming: 4 bases; junction bases outside the gene matches: 8. The CDR3 has 17 residues. CDR1 SGHNT and CDR2 YYREEE come from the germline V gene (reference sequence). The DNA of the CDR3 is TGTGCCAGCAGCTCGCCGGGACAGGGAGCCGGGGCCAACGTCCTGACTTTC. Encoded protein: CASSSPGQGAGANVLTF.

The chain's CDR3 is CASSEGAGVLNEQFF. The DNA for the CDR3 is TGTGCCAGCAGCGAGGGGGCGGGAGTTTTAAATGAGCAGTTCTTC. V gene TRBV9 combines with J gene TRBJ2-1, with D perhaps TRBD1 or TRBD2 (7 bases each). The CDR3 has 15 amino acids. V lost 3 bases to trimming and J lost 7 bases, with 17 bases between them. Looked up from germline, CDR1 is SGDLS and CDR2 is YYNGEE.

The genes are TRBV5-6 and TRBJ2-7, with D unclear. This CDR3 comprises 12 residues. Germline V CDR1 and CDR2: SGHDT, YYEEEE. The ends were cut back, 5 bases at V and 2 bases at J, with 8 bases in the middle. In DNA form, the CDR3 reads TGTGCCAGCAGAGGTGGGACCTACGAGCAGTACTTC. Translated: CASRGGTYEQYF.

The J gene is TRBJ2-7, the V gene TRBV6-1, with D possibly matching TRBD1 (5 bases). CDR1 and CDR2 from the germline V gene are MNHNS and SASEGT. With 6 bases removed from V and 2 bases from J, the gap between germline ends came to 8 bases. There are 12 residues in the CDR3. This CDR3 is CASRQVAYEQYF. The CDR3 DNA follows: TGTGCCAGCAGACAGGTTGCCTACGAGCAGTACTTC.

This CDR3 reads CACTWGQREAFF. CDR3 nucleotides: TGTGCCTGTACTTGGGGACAGAGAGAAGCTTTCTTT. The chain has TRBV30 and TRBJ1-1; TRBD1 matches 7 bases. CDR1 is GTSNPN and CDR2 is SVGIG in the germline V gene (reference sequence). CDR3 length equals 12 residues. Trimming cost V 6 bases and J 8 bases; bases outside gene matches: 9.

This clone showed up just once. This sequence joins TRBV27 and TRBJ2-7; no definite D call. The CDR3 runs to 16 residues. With 0 bases removed from V and 2 bases from J, the gap between germline ends came to 14 bases. Germline values: CDR1 MNHEY, CDR2 SMNVEV (reference sequence). As DNA, the CDR3 is TGTGCCAGCAGTTTATCGAGCACGGGCAGTGCCTACGAGCAGTACTTC. Its protein product is CASSLSSTGSAYEQYF.

The chain is built from TRBV2 and TRBJ2-7; D is ambiguous. The length of the CDR3 is 14 residues. Trimming took off 2 bases at V and 6 bases at J, with 14 bases between the two ends. Per the germline V gene, CDR1 is SNHLY and CDR2 is FYNNEI. The CDR3 DNA reads TGTGCCAGCAGTGAAACGGGCGCGCCCCGCGAGCAGTACTTC. It encodes CASSETGAPREQYF.